The text below deals with one T cell receptor (beta chain). The antigen is not known. The CDR3 sequence is 12 residues long. Germline CDR1 is GTSNPN and CDR2 is SVGIG (reference sequence). V was shortened by 0 bases and J by 4 bases, with 6 bases between the two germline ends. The sample is drawn from a study of T cell responses to AZD1222 COVID-19 vaccine. Clones were sequenced by immunoSEQ multiplex PCR, and TCRdb holds only the in-frame ones, with some missing. The table records roughly 180,000 clones, about 89% of them present only once. Study-level results: Only 5 or 6 AZD1222 recipients tested seropositive at baseline.

The clonotype originates from an adult in good health. Specimen: peripheral blood, collected on day 0 of MenACWY control vaccination. V usage is TRBV30 and J usage is TRBJ1-1; D call uncertain. The DNA of the CDR3 is TGTGCCTGGAGTGTACTGCTCACTGAAGCTTTCTTT. It specifies CAWSVLLTEAFF.